Following are 5 T cell receptor beta chains from one sample sequenced in a study of T cell responses to AZD1222 COVID-19 vaccine. Method: immunoSEQ multiplex PCR; TCRdb's copy keeps in-frame clones and lacks some. The data show about 120,000 clones, approximately 88% seen once. The sample was peripheral blood, taken on day 0 of AZD1222 vaccination. Every receptor here comes from an adult in good health.

The V call is TRBV19, the J call TRBJ2-1, with D tentatively TRBD2 (5 bases). The CDR3 is 21 residues long. Trimming cost V 0 bases and J 0 bases, with 24 bases left between them. Germline V gene lookup returns CDR1 LNHDA and CDR2 SQIVND (reference sequence). CDR3 DNA: TGTGCCAGTAGTATAGATGGAAGGAGGACCCGTGGTATGAGCTCCTACAATGAGCAGTTCTTC. It specifies CASSIDGRRTRGMSSYNEQFF.

The J gene is TRBJ1-3, the V gene TRBV5-6, with D possibly being TRBD1 (6 bases). CDR3 length equals 14 residues. Germline V gene sequence: CDR1 SGHDT, CDR2 YYEEEE. V gave up 1 base and J gave up 5 bases, with 10 bases separating them. Here the CDR3 DNA reads TGTGCCAGCAGCTTGACAGGGATTAGAAACACCATATATTTT. The encoded protein is CASSLTGIRNTIYF. Variable domain in full (rest from reference TRBV5-6 and TRBJ1-3): DAGVTQSPTHLIKTRGQQVTLRCSPKSGHDTVSWYQQALGQGPQFIFQYYEEEERQRGNFPDRFSGHQFPNYSSELNVNALLLGDSALYLCASSLTGIRNTIYFGEGSWLTVV.

The chain has TRBV18 and TRBJ2-1; D may match TRBD1 or TRBD2 (6 bases each). Trimming took 3 bases from V and 6 from J, leaving 12 bases between them. This CDR3 is built from 14 residues. Germline V lookup: CDR1 KGHSH, CDR2 LQKENI. CDR3 loop: CASSPYREANEQFF. CDR3 coding DNA: TGTGCCAGCTCACCGTACAGGGAGGCCAATGAGCAGTTCTTC.

The chain employs TRBV10-3 and TRBJ1-6, with D tentatively TRBD1 (6 bases). CDR3 length: 15 amino acids. The ends were cut back, 1 base at V and 14 bases at J, with 18 bases in the middle. Germline V lookup: CDR1 ENHRY, CDR2 SYGVKD. CDR3 region: CAISELGGRGGALHF. The CDR3 DNA reads as TGTGCCATCAGTGAGTTAGGGGGACGAGGAGGGGCCCTCCACTTT.

V is TRBV6-5 and J is TRBJ2-3, with a tentative D call TRBD1 (7 bases). The V gene lost 6 bases and the J gene lost 3 bases, with 16 bases spanning the gap. Germline V gene data show CDR1 as MNHEY and CDR2 as SVGAGI. The CDR3 has 15 residues. CDR3 nucleotide sequence: TGTGCCAGCAGGTCAGGGGGGAAGGGAACAGATACGCAGTATTTT. It specifies CASRSGGKGTDTQYF.